This T cell receptor beta chain is from a study of STAT3 mutations in large granular lymphocyte leukemia. Study observations and caveats: In T-cell large granular lymphocyte leukemia, about half of patients showed multiple immunodominant subclonotypes. Suggested: STAT3 mutation was not the ancestral event for these clonal expansions. Some patients had persisting codominant clonotypes that could mask small clones. Treatment regimens differed across patients between samplings.

This clone was found a few times. Its target is unknown. Repertoires were generated with immunoSEQ multiplex PCR, while TCRdb's copy carries only in-frame clones and drops some. This sample has 3,500 to 5,000 clones, with about 81% found just once. CDR1 and CDR2 from the germline V gene are SGHRS and YFSETQ. V dropped 4 bases and J dropped 4 bases, with 8 bases sitting between them. The CDR3 covers 12 residues. The V call is TRBV5-1, the J call TRBJ1-2; no firm D call. The sequenced sample was peripheral blood mononuclear cells. This sequence was found in a boy aged 5-17 years with T-cell large granular lymphocyte leukemia. Some clones in this sample may be carry-over from other donors' samples. CDR3 in amino acids: CASSPDLYGYTF. CDR3 sequence (DNA): TGCGCCAGCAGCCCGGACCTCTATGGCTACACCTTC.